This T cell receptor (beta chain) appears in the sequencing data of a study of blood T cell repertoires in COVID-19. Germline V gene sequence: CDR1 SGHDT, CDR2 YYEEEE. V shed 4 bases, J shed 4 bases, and the junction held 8 bases outside the gene matches. This CDR3 spans 15 amino acids. In the authors' methods: Nucleated cell number was recorded as an estimate derived from reference gene primer amplification. Sequencing used immunoSEQ multiplex PCR; TCRdb keeps in-frame clones, though not all of them. V, J and clone size reflect that table, while D and trimming were determined from the DNA. The sample holds hundreds of thousands of clones, 80% to 90% seen once. This clone has only one observation.

The receptor comes from a man in his thirties or forties who had recovered from COVID-19. Sequencing input: PBMCs or T cells enriched from blood (not recorded which). The chain carries TRBV5-6 and TRBJ1-2; 9 nucleotides agree with TRBD1. For the CDR3, the DNA is TGTGCCAGCAGCGAAAACAGGGGGCTGGGCTATGGCTACACCTTC. Protein sequence: CASSENRGLGYGYTF.